One and the same sample provided the 15 T cell receptor beta chains below, sequenced in a study of low-dose radiotherapy and immunotherapy resistance in tumors. TRAV- and TRBV-specific primers were used for first-strand cDNA, which covered alpha and beta chains. The TCRs were subjected to amplification over about 20 PCR cycles employing a constant-region primer in conjunction with a V-primer adapter. Using its own MiXCR run on the reads, TCRdb lists one record per CDR3 protein. The repertoire holds about 39,000 distinct CDR3 sequences, with roughly 31% as singletons. Time point denoted: before trial treatment. The input for sequencing was PBMCs, taken before treatment. These TCRs come from a male donor with gallbladder cancer.

This clonotype was counted at least ten times. The junction departs from the called germline gene at one end, perhaps through a read error. The chain couples TRBV18 to TRBJ2-1, with TRBD2 as a possible D gene (6 bases). In germline, CDR1 is KGHSH, CDR2 LQKENI. The CDR3 is 18 residues long. The CDR3 coding sequence is TGTGCCAGCCCACCCGGGACCCGCGGGACGGGTACTTACAATGAGCAGTTCTTC. Its translation: CASPPGTRGTGTYNEQFF.

Notes on this clonotype: Only one base separates this from a far larger clonotype, so it likely reflects a read error. The chain carries TRBV2 and TRBJ2-1; 11 positions match TRBD2. This CDR3 has 16 residues. Germline CDR1 reads SNHLY; CDR2 reads FYNNEI. The junction had 12 bases not matched to a gene; V was cut back by 6 bases and J by 8 bases. CDR3 amino acids: CASSDPGTSGHDEQFF. The CDR3, as DNA: TGTGCCAGCAGCGACCCCGGGACTAGCGGACACGATGAGCAGTTCTTC. The entire variable domain, with the rest obtained from reference TRBV2 and TRBJ2-1, is as follows: EPEVTQTPSHQVTQMGQEVILRCVPISNHLYFYWYRQILGQKVEFLVSFYNNEISEKSEIFDDQFSVERPDGSNFTLKIRSTKLEDSAMYFCASSDPGTSGHDEQFFGPGTRLTVL.

This clonotype appeared many times. This chain connects TRBV3-1 to TRBJ2-5; the match to TRBD2 covers 9 bases. Looked up from germline, CDR1 is LGHDT and CDR2 is YNNKEL (reference sequence). Trimming took 1 base from V and 5 from J; bases not matched to a gene: 8. The CDR3 has 16 residues. CDR3 coding DNA: TGTGCCAGCAGCCAAGGTAGCGGGAGAGGGACGGAGACCCAGTACTTC. Translation: CASSQGSGRGTETQYF.

Ten or more counts support this clonotype. The chain couples TRBV20-1 to TRBJ1-4; D is perhaps TRBD1 (6 bases). From germline, CDR1 is DFQATT and CDR2 SNEGSKA (reference sequence). This CDR3 contains 14 residues. Trimming took 5 bases from V and 3 from J, leaving 13 bases between them. CDR3 sequence (DNA): TGCAGTGCTTCACCGGGACATCCTAATGAAAAACTGTTTTTT. Its protein product is CSASPGHPNEKLFF.

This clonotype was seen many times. The chain uses TRBV2 and TRBJ2-7; D may be TRBD1 or TRBD2 (5 bases each). This CDR3 is built from 13 residues. The germline gives CDR1 SNHLY, CDR2 FYNNEI. Trimming removed 7 bases at V and 0 bases at J, with 10 bases between. DNA of the CDR3: TGTGCCAGCACCGGGACGAGCTCCTACGAGCAGTACTTC. Its protein product is CASTGTSSYEQYF. The entire variable domain, with the rest obtained from reference TRBV2 and TRBJ2-7, is as follows: EPEVTQTPSHQVTQMGQEVILRCVPISNHLYFYWYRQILGQKVEFLVSFYNNEISEKSEIFDDQFSVERPDGSNFTLKIRSTKLEDSAMYFCASTGTSSYEQYFGPGTRLTVT.

The table lists this clonotype with many counts. V gene TRBV27 combines with J gene TRBJ2-1; D is perhaps TRBD2 (5 bases). Trimming removed 6 bases at V and 0 bases at J, with 15 bases between. There are 16 residues in the CDR3. Germline V gene lookup returns CDR1 MNHEY and CDR2 SMNVEV (reference sequence). The CDR3 region is CASRASERISYNEQFF. The CDR3 DNA follows: TGTGCCAGCAGGGCGTCAGAGCGGATCTCCTACAATGAGCAGTTCTTC.

As regards this clonotype: One base away lies a much larger clone, so this may be a sequencing read error. This chain connects TRBV7-3 to TRBJ2-1, with 10 bases matching TRBD2. V gave up 2 bases and J gave up 10 bases; unmatched junction bases: 11. Germline assignment: CDR1 SGHTA and CDR2 FQGTGA. There are 16 residues in the CDR3. The CDR3, as DNA: TGTGCCAGCAGCTTATGGGCTAGCGGGGGTCCGGACGAGCAGTTCTTC. This encodes CASSLWASGGPDEQFF.

This clonotype ranks as medium-sized. J is TRBJ1-2 and V is TRBV6-2 or TRBV6-3; TRBD1 might be the D (5 bases). V dropped 5 bases and J dropped 2 bases, with 15 bases sitting between them. The CDR3 sequence is 15 residues long. The germline V gene encodes CDR1 MNHEY and CDR2 SVGEGT. For the CDR3, the DNA is TGTGCCAGCAGTGAAGAGTGGGGCAGGAACTATGGCTACACCTTC. Residues: CASSEEWGRNYGYTF.

This chain links TRBV7-9 with TRBJ2-3, with 10 bases fitting TRBD2. The CDR3 has 15 residues. Trimming cost V 5 bases and J 3 bases; bases outside gene matches: 5. Germline assignment: CDR1 SEHNR and CDR2 FQNEAQ (reference sequence). The CDR3 region is CASSITSGKTDTQYF. In nucleotides, the CDR3 is TGTGCCAGCAGCATCACTAGCGGGAAAACAGATACGCAGTATTTT.

This clonotype was counted at least ten times. This chain links TRBV28 with TRBJ2-3; perhaps D is TRBD1 or TRBD2 (5 bases each). From germline, CDR1 is MDHEN and CDR2 SYDVKM. The CDR3 runs 16 residues. Between the trimmed V and J ends, which lost 7 bases and 0 bases, there was a span of 17 bases. The CDR3 DNA is TGTGCCAGCACCCTCCATGGGGGTTCTAGCACAGATACGCAGTATTTT. Its translation is CASTLHGGSSTDTQYF.

This clonotype was observed at least ten times. The gene calls are TRBV7-9 and TRBJ2-4; 11 bases fit TRBD1. Trimming removed 1 base from V and 8 bases from J; junction bases left unmatched: 22. This CDR3 is 21 amino acids long. Germline V gene sequence: CDR1 SEHNR, CDR2 FQNEAQ (reference sequence). In DNA, the CDR3 is TGTGCCAGCAGCTTAGGAGAAGCGGATGGTGCGGACAGGGGGCGCAGGGACATTCAGTACTTC. Its protein is CASSLGEADGADRGRRDIQYF.

Regarding this clonotype: It is likely a read error: a sequence one base away is far more abundant. The chain links TRBV28 to TRBJ2-1; TRBD1 agrees at 8 bases. The germline CDR1 and CDR2 sequences are MDHEN and SYDVKM. The CDR3 has 13 amino acids. V trimming: 5 bases; J trimming: 10 bases; junction bases outside the gene matches: 7. CDR3 sequence reads: CASSRQGIYEQFF. The CDR3 DNA sequence: TGTGCCAGCAGTCGACAGGGGATCTACGAGCAGTTCTTC.

This clonotype has a count of ten or more. V gene TRBV6-1 combines with J gene TRBJ2-5, with D possibly matching TRBD1 (6 bases). Germline values: CDR1 MNHNS, CDR2 SASEGT. The CDR3 sequence is 12 residues long. Deletions cut 1 base from V and 14 bases from J, with 14 bases between. In DNA form, the CDR3 reads TGTGCCAGCAGTGAAGGACAGGCGTATCCCTACTTC. Its protein is CASSEGQAYPYF.

This clonotype was seen ten or more times. The chain combines TRBV27 with TRBJ2-7, with D hard to call. This CDR3 contains 15 residues. Trimming removed 4 bases from V and 2 bases from J, with 15 bases in between. The germline V gene encodes CDR1 MNHEY and CDR2 SMNVEV (reference sequence). The DNA for the CDR3 is TGTGCCAGCAGTTCGTTGGCGAAACCGACCTACGAGCAGTACTTC. Residues: CASSSLAKPTYEQYF.

In its sample, this clonotype was seen many times. The V and J genes are TRBV10-3 and TRBJ2-2; D is unclear. V dropped 4 bases and J dropped 5 bases, with 5 bases sitting between them. Germline V lookup: CDR1 ENHRY, CDR2 SYGVKD. There are 12 residues in the CDR3. CDR3 DNA sequence: TGTGCCATCAGTGGCCAAACCGGGGAGCTGTTTTTT. This encodes CAISGQTGELFF.